This T cell receptor (beta chain) comes out of a study of post-analysis software for immune sequencing data. Study overall: Recorded disease courses covered relapsing-remitting, secondary progressive and progressive-relapsing multiple sclerosis. Some patients had no subtype annotation.

Built from TCR beta cDNA, the libraries had unique molecular identifiers in them. From the PCR reads, TCRdb called clonotypes with MiXCR, one entry per CDR3 protein. The sample lists approximately 660,000 distinct CDR3 sequences; around 64% were seen once. Sequenced material: blood. This TCR derives from a girl aged 2 to 10 with multiple sclerosis.

CDR3 nucleotides: TGTGCCAGTAGTATAGCTCGGGGAGATCCGTTCTTC. Translation: CASSIARGDPFF. This chain links TRBV19 with TRBJ2-1, with a tentative D call TRBD2 (5 bases). This CDR3 is 12 amino acids long. Germline V gene lookup returns CDR1 LNHDA and CDR2 SQIVND (reference sequence). V shed 1 base and J shed 15 bases, with 13 bases lying between them.